Listed here are 22 T cell receptor beta chains from one sample, sequenced in a study of control samples from healthy donors and cancer patients. The data were produced by immunoSEQ multiplex PCR, yet TCRdb's version contains in-frame clones alone and is incomplete. This table holds roughly 140,000 clones, about 89% found once. The source material was blood. The origin of the receptors is a young man in good health.

The chain combines TRBV3-1 (or the pseudogene TRBV3-2) with TRBJ2-5, with unresolved D. CDR1 LGHDT and CDR2 YNNKEL come from the germline V gene (reference sequence). The CDR3 spans 12 residues. Trimming cost V 4 bases and J 0 bases, with 3 bases left between them. The CDR3 reads CASSLYQETQYF. Here the CDR3 DNA reads TGTGCCAGCAGCCTTTACCAAGAGACCCAGTACTTC.

This sequence joins TRBV19 and TRBJ2-1, with TRBD2 identical over 12 bases. This CDR3 region has 17 residues. Germline CDR1 is LNHDA and CDR2 is SQIVND (reference sequence). The V segment lost 0 bases and the J segment 6 bases; nucleotides outside the gene matches: 6. The CDR3 sequence: CASSIDGGLAGLNEQFF. The CDR3 DNA sequence: TGTGCCAGTAGTATAGACGGAGGACTAGCGGGGCTCAATGAGCAGTTCTTC.

V usage is TRBV4-1 and J usage is TRBJ1-2; no reliable D call. The CDR3 is made up of 16 amino acids. Germline values: CDR1 MGHRA, CDR2 YSYEKL. The ends were cut back, 2 bases at V and 1 base at J, with 14 bases in the middle. The CDR3 is CASSQSGRTFNYGYTF. In DNA form, the CDR3 reads TGCGCCAGCAGCCAAAGTGGGCGAACTTTTAACTATGGCTACACCTTC.

V and J are TRBV19 and TRBJ1-1; weak D call: TRBD1 (5 bases). With 7 bases removed from V and 5 bases from J, the gap between germline ends came to 14 bases. The CDR3 sequence is 13 residues long. CDR1 and CDR2 from the germline V gene are LNHDA and SQIVND (reference sequence). The CDR3: CASMGRWGTEAFF. In DNA form, the CDR3 reads TGTGCCAGTATGGGGCGTTGGGGAACTGAAGCTTTCTTT. Combining the CDR3 with reference TRBV19 and TRBJ1-1 gives the whole variable domain DGGITQSPKYLFRKEGQNVTLSCEQNLNHDAMYWYRQDPGQGLRLIYYSQIVNDFQKGDIAEGYSVSREKKESFPLTVTSAQKNPTAFYLCASMGRWGTEAFFGQGTRLTVV.

The CDR3 region is CATSDPGSDAPYEQYF. The CDR3 bases are TGTGCCACCAGTGATCCCGGTAGTGATGCGCCCTACGAGCAGTACTTC. The chain couples TRBV24-1 to TRBJ2-7; D is unclear. Trimming took 3 bases from V and 2 from J, leaving 16 bases between them. CDR1 is KGHDR, CDR2 SFDVKD, per germline. This CDR3 has 16 amino acids.

The DNA for the CDR3 is TGTGCCAGTAGCTCTGGGACAGCATATAGCAATCAGCCCCAGCATTTT. This gives the protein CASSSGTAYSNQPQHF. The J gene is TRBJ1-5, the V gene TRBV19, with 7 bases lining up with TRBD1. Germline CDR1 LNHDA, CDR2 SQIVND (reference sequence). The V segment lost 6 bases and the J segment 0 bases; nucleotides outside the gene matches: 8. CDR3 length: 16 amino acids.

The genes are TRBV7-8 and TRBJ1-5; maybe TRBD1 (5 bases). Trimming cost V 4 bases and J 7 bases, with 11 bases left between them. The CDR3 totals 13 residues. Per the germline V gene, CDR1 is SGHVS and CDR2 is FQNEAQ. CDR3 amino acids: CASSSGARQPQHF. In DNA form, the CDR3 reads TGTGCCAGCAGCTCCGGGGCGCGGCAGCCCCAGCATTTT.

V usage is TRBV5-6 and J usage is TRBJ2-7; D may be TRBD1 (6 bases). V was trimmed by 3 bases and J by 7 bases, leaving 11 bases between them. The CDR3 contains 12 residues. Germline CDR1 SGHDT, CDR2 YYEEEE. The CDR3 DNA sequence: TGTGCCAGCAGCTGGTCCAGGGGAGAGCAGTACTTC. Amino acid sequence: CASSWSRGEQYF.

This sequence joins TRBV27 and TRBJ2-6, with D unresolved. The CDR3 loop spans 13 amino acids. Deletions cut 7 bases from V and 0 bases from J, with 4 bases between. Germline values: CDR1 MNHEY, CDR2 SMNVEV (reference sequence). Here the CDR3 reads CASKVSGANVLTF. The DNA for the CDR3 is TGTGCCAGCAAGGTCTCTGGGGCCAACGTCCTGACTTTC.

This clone was detected only once. The chain uses TRBV21-1 and TRBJ1-1. TRBV21-1 corresponds to a pseudogene. This CDR3 comprises 17 residues. CDR3 region: CASSKASRRDLRTEAFF. For the CDR3, the DNA is TGTGCCAGCAGCAAAGCGAGTCGAAGAGATTTGAGGACTGAAGCTTTCTTT.

This clone was seen only a few times. This chain uses TRBV7-6 with TRBJ2-1; D perhaps matches TRBD1 (6 bases). Trimming cost V 2 bases and J 15 bases, with 26 bases left between them. Germline V CDR1 and CDR2: SGHVS, FNYEAQ. This CDR3 has 16 residues. Written as DNA, the CDR3 is TGTGCCAGCAGCTTAACCGTCGGACAGCATTTTCCCTTGGTGTTCTTC. This encodes CASSLTVGQHFPLVFF.

This chain connects TRBV6-5 to TRBJ2-7; TRBD1 is a possible D gene (6 bases). This CDR3 has 16 amino acids. Per the germline V gene, CDR1 is MNHEY and CDR2 is SVGAGI. V was pared by 0 bases and J by 2 bases, with 14 bases between. The CDR3 sequence: CASSYSAGAFTYEQYF. Here the CDR3 DNA reads TGTGCCAGCAGTTACTCCGCAGGGGCTTTTACCTACGAGCAGTACTTC.

The chain links TRBV7-3 to TRBJ2-3; TRBD2 aligns across 7 bases. CDR1 and CDR2 (germline): SGHTA, FQGTGA. The CDR3 runs 17 residues. The J segment lost 0 bases and the V segment lost 5 bases, leaving 11 bases of the junction unmatched. The CDR3 reads CASSPLGSGPSTDTQYF. CDR3 bases: TGTGCCAGCAGCCCCCTCGGTAGCGGGCCTAGCACAGATACGCAGTATTTT.

The gene calls are TRBV5-6 and TRBJ2-2; 9 nucleotides align to TRBD1. Germline values: CDR1 SGHDT, CDR2 YYEEEE. V shed 0 bases, J shed 4 bases, and the junction held 4 bases outside the gene matches. CDR3 length equals 16 residues. CDR3 sequence reads: CASSLVGQGTTGELFF. In nucleotides, the CDR3 is TGTGCCAGCAGCTTGGTTGGACAGGGGACCACCGGGGAGCTGTTTTTT.

The chain employs TRBV29-1 and TRBJ1-6; TRBD1 matches at 9 bases. The CDR3 length is 14 residues. Per the germline V gene, CDR1 is SQVTM and CDR2 is ANQGSEA. V was clipped by 6 bases and J by 7 bases; unmatched bases: 7. Written as DNA, the CDR3 is TGCAGCGTCGCGGACAGGGGATTAAATTCACCCCTCCACTTT. Amino acids: CSVADRGLNSPLHF.

The V call is TRBV7-9, the J call TRBJ1-1; D is ambiguous. The length of the CDR3 is 14 residues. CDR1 is SEHNR and CDR2 is FQNEAQ in the germline V gene (reference sequence). V shed 5 bases and J shed 0 bases, with 10 bases lying between them. CDR3 sequence reads: CASSPQVLNTEAFF. The DNA for the CDR3 is TGTGCCAGCAGCCCCCAGGTGCTGAACACTGAAGCTTTCTTT.

Only a few counts were recorded for this clone. V gene TRBV2 combines with J gene TRBJ1-5, with D perhaps matching TRBD1 (6 bases). The CDR3 runs 16 residues. From germline, CDR1 is SNHLY and CDR2 FYNNEI. Deletions cut 3 bases from V and 4 bases from J, with 16 bases between. The CDR3 sequence is CASSDRPWGANQPQHF. Here the CDR3 DNA reads TGTGCCAGCAGTGATAGGCCTTGGGGGGCAAATCAGCCCCAGCATTTT.

The V and J genes are TRBV28 and TRBJ2-1; D remains ambiguous. V was pared by 2 bases and J by 0 bases, with 11 bases between. This CDR3 is 16 amino acids long. Germline CDR1 and CDR2: MDHEN and SYDVKM. The CDR3 DNA reads as TGTGCCAGCAGTTTACCACTAATGAACTCCTACAATGAGCAGTTCTTC. Protein sequence: CASSLPLMNSYNEQFF.

This rearrangement joins TRBV9 to TRBJ2-7; 9 bases fit TRBD2. V lost 3 bases, J lost 0 bases, and 1 base stayed unmatched. Per germline, CDR1 SGDLS and CDR2 YYNGEE. The CDR3 has 14 residues. CDR3 in amino acids: CASSAGLASYEQYF. The DNA for the CDR3 is TGTGCCAGCAGCGCGGGACTAGCCTCCTACGAGCAGTACTTC.

This clone was counted a few times. CDR3 region: CASSEGSNQPQHF. DNA of the CDR3: TGTGCCAGCAGTGAAGGCAGCAATCAGCCCCAGCATTTT. This rearrangement joins TRBV6-4 to TRBJ1-5; D unresolved. The germline V gene encodes CDR1 MRHNA and CDR2 SNTAGT. V gave up 3 bases and J gave up 1 base, with 4 bases separating them. The CDR3 extends over 13 amino acids.

Details on this clone: The same CDR3 also results from other DNA sequences found in this sample. The chain carries TRBV7-9 and TRBJ1-5, with D unclear. The CDR3 consists of 13 residues. The V end lost 0 bases, the J end lost 5 bases, and 5 bases lay between the germline ends. Germline CDR1 SEHNR, CDR2 FQNEAQ (reference sequence). The CDR3 DNA sequence: TGTGCCAGCAGCTTAGCGAGGGATCAGCCCCAGCATTTT. This encodes CASSLARDQPQHF.

This chain connects TRBV6-1 to TRBJ1-3, with D possibly TRBD1 on 6 matching bases. The V end was cut by 3 bases, the J end by 3 bases, with 12 bases between. The V gene's germline CDR1 is MNHNS and CDR2 SASEGT. CDR3 length equals 15 residues. CDR3: CASSEKTGGGNTIYF. The CDR3 DNA reads as TGTGCCAGCAGTGAGAAGACAGGTGGTGGAAACACCATATATTTT.